Given below is one T cell receptor (beta chain) in context. Its antigen is not identified. Sample donors were healthy Caucasian individuals that came from Russia, aged roughly 6 to 100. This sample was included in a study of blood T cells in healthy people across ages. Study-level results: Estimates of diversity drawn from one million T cells were considered underestimates.

With a J-beta primer mix and a sample-barcoded 5' primer, a second PCR ran roughly 6 to 11 cycles. No fewer than 2.5 million CDR3-containing paired-end reads came from each sample. Each CDR3 protein is one row after TCRdb ran MiXCR on the 5' RACE reads. The sample has hundreds of thousands of distinct CDR3 sequences, about 56% seen once. The ends lost 0 bases at V and 10 bases at J; junction bases unmatched: 8. This CDR3 comprises 16 residues. The germline V gene has CDR1 SGHRS and CDR2 YFSETQ. The chain carries TRBV5-1 and TRBJ1-6; 9 nucleotides agree with TRBD1. Sequencing was performed on blood. The sequence was collected from a man aged 40-49 years in good health. For the CDR3, the DNA is TGCGCCAGCAGCTTGGTAGGGACAGGGTGGGGATCACCCCTCCACTTT. It translates to CASSLVGTGWGSPLHF.